This TCR beta chain originates from a study of T-cell reconstitution after alpha-beta-depleted transplantation in children. Regarding the study as a whole: It was newly produced T cells that mostly accounted for T-cell counts and diversity one year after transplant. Reportedly, alpha-beta T cells present about two months post-transplant originated from several hundred expanded clones of graft origin.

TCRbeta library construction was performed incorporating unique molecular identifiers. TCRdb re-called the PCR reads with MiXCR, one entry per CDR3 protein. The sample holds roughly 250,000 distinct CDR3 sequences, roughly 8% seen once. This clonotype was seen ten or more times. What it binds is unknown. Per germline, CDR1 MNHEY and CDR2 SVGAGI. Between the trimmed V and J ends, which lost 2 bases and 1 base, there was a span of 8 bases. The CDR3 runs to 14 residues. V and J are TRBV6-5 and TRBJ2-5, with D maybe TRBD1 (5 bases). The clonotype comes from a male patient aged 10-17 years who had a stem cell transplant for acute lymphoblastic leukemia, so the T cells may come from the graft donor. The source material was PBMCs, mostly from graft donor cells, sampled 180 days after TCRalphabeta/CD19-depleted stem cell transplant. CDR3 residues: CASSYVGPQETQYF. CDR3 DNA sequence: TGTGCCAGCAGTTACGTGGGGCCCCAAGAGACCCAGTACTTC.